This T cell receptor (beta chain) emerged from a study of metastatic and nonmetastatic thyroid tumors (dated by TCRdb to the early 2020s). A note on the overall study: Repertoires were compared across peripheral blood and tumor or nodule tissue samples from malignant and benign thyroid patients.

Before undergoing thyroid surgery, none of the patients had been given any kind of treatment. The study retrospectively analysed patient clinical samples collected from about 2012 to 2019 using T-cell receptor beta sequencing. The protocol used for the library was PCR. TCRdb names Illumina HiSeq 4000 as the instrument used. High-throughput sequencing was used to profile the TCR beta-chain CDR3 region of each patient. From the authors' description of their analysis: Drawing on CDR3 differences between clinicopathological groups, the researchers built a classifier meant to tell apart patients with distant-metastatic papillary thyroid cancer. The Shannon index was used to assess repertoire diversity, and the Morisita-Horn index was used to assess tumor-blood repertoire similarity. TCRdb reworked the public reads: Q25 trimming with fastp, MiXCR clone assembly, productive beta chains retained. In this record, the V and J calls reflect TCRdb's handling and not the investigators' own analysis. In all, the sample holds 15,000 to 20,000 clones, and under 40% of those were seen once. The top ten clonotypes cover roughly 12% of the sample.

There are many counts of this clone. Its antigen remains unidentified. The record has no base qualities; no much larger clone is one base away. Broader findings and caveats from the paper: TCR beta diversity was reported as significantly higher in malignant tumors than in benign nodules, in both blood and tumor samples.

The CDR3 runs 13 residues from the cysteine to the phenylalanine. Just the 39-base CDR3 DNA is kept, in frame starting at base 1. V is cut by 1 base and J by 8 bases, and the space between the germline ends is 9 bases. For CDR1 and CDR2, the germline V gene lists LGHNT and FRNRAP. The sample was tumor tissue. The sequence joins TRBV12-5 to TRBJ2-1, with no confidently assigned D gene. This TCR derives from a male donor with papillary thyroid cancer or a benign thyroid nodule (not recorded which). Some clones in this sample may be carry-over from other donors' samples. The DNA reads as follows: TGTGCTAGTGGTTTGGGTTATATTGATGAGCAGTTCTTC. It is translated as CASGLGYIDEQFF. The full variable domain, completed from the reference TRBV12-5 and TRBJ2-1 proteins outside the CDR3, reads DARVTQTPRHKVTEMGQEVTMRCQPILGHNTVFWYRQTMMQGLELLAYFRNRAPLDDSGMPKDRFSAEMPDATLATLKIQPSEPRDSAVYFCASGLGYIDEQFFGPGTRLTVL.